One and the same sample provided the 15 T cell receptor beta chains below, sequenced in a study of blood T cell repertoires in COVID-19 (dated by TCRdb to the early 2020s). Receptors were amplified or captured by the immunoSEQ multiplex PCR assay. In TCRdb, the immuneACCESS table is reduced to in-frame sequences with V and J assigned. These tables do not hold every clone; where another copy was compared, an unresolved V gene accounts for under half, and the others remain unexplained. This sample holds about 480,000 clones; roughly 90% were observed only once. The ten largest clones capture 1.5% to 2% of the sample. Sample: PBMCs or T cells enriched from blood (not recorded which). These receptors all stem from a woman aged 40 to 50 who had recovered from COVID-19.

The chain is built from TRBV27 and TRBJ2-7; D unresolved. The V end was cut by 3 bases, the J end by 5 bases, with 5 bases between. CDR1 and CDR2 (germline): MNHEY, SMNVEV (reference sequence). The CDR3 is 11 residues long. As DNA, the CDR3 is TGTGCCAGCAGTTTCCTAAACGAGCAGTACTTC. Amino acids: CASSFLNEQYF.

The DNA of the CDR3 is TGCGCCAGCAGCGAAAGGGACAGGGGGCAAGCTTTCTTT. This translates into CASSERDRGQAFF. This sequence joins TRBV5-1 and TRBJ1-1; TRBD1 agrees at 12 bases. This CDR3 has 13 residues. Germline trimming cut 4 bases from V and 9 bases from J; bases unmatched to any gene: 4. Per germline, CDR1 SGHRS and CDR2 YFSETQ.

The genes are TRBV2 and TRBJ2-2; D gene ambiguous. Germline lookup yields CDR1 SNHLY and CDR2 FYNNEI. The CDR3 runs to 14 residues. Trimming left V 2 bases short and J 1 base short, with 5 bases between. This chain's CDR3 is CASSESRNTGELFF. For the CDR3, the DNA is TGTGCCAGCAGTGAATCCAGGAACACCGGGGAGCTGTTTTTT.

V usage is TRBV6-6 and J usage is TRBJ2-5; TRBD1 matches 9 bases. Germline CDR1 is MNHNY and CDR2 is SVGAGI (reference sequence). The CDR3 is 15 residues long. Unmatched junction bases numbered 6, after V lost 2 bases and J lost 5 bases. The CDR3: CASSYGDREVETQYF. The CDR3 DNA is TGTGCCAGCAGTTACGGGGACAGGGAAGTGGAGACCCAGTACTTC.

The CDR3 sequence is CASSYGTSPYEQYF. In DNA form, the CDR3 reads TGTGCCAGCAGCTATGGGACTAGCCCCTACGAGCAGTACTTC. The chain recombines TRBV5-6 with TRBJ2-7; 9 bases align to TRBD2. Germline trimming cut 3 bases from V and 2 bases from J; bases unmatched to any gene: 3. This CDR3 has 14 amino acids. Germline V gives CDR1 SGHDT, CDR2 YYEEEE.

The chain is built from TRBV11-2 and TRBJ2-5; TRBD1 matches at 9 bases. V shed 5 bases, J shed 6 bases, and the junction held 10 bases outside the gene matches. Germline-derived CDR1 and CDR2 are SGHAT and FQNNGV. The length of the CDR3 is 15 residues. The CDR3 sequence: CASSPTGGNWKTQYF. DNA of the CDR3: TGTGCCAGCAGCCCTACAGGGGGCAATTGGAAGACCCAGTACTTC.

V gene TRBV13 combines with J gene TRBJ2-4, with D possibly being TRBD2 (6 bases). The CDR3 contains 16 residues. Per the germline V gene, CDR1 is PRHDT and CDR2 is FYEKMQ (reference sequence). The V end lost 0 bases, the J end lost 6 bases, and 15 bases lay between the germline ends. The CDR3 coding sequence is TGTGCCAGCAGCTTAGGGCTCGGGGGTTTCCCAAACATTCAGTACTTC. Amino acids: CASSLGLGGFPNIQYF.

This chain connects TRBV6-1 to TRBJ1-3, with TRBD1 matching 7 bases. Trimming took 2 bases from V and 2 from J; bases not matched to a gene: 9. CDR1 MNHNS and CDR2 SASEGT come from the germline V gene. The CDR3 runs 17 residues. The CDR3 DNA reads TGTGCCAGCAGTGAAAGAACAGGGGTCGTTCCTGGAAACACCATATATTTT. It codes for CASSERTGVVPGNTIYF.

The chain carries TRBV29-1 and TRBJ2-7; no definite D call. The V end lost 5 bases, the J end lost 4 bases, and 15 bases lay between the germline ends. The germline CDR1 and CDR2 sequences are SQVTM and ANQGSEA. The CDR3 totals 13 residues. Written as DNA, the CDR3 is TGCAGCGTTATGCCCCGCGGCGGTTACGAGCAGTACTTC. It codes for CSVMPRGGYEQYF.

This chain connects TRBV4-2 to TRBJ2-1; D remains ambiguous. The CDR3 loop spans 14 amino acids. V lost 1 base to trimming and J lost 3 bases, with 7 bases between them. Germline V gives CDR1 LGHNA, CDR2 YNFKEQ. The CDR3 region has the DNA TGTGCCAGCAGCCAAGCGGGTAACTACAATGAGCAGTTCTTC. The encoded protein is CASSQAGNYNEQFF.

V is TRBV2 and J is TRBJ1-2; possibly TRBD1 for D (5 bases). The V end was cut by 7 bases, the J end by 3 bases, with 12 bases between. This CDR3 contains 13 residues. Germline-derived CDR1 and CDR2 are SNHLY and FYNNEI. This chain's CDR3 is CASTGGRDYGYTF. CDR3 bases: TGTGCCAGCACTGGGGGGAGGGACTATGGCTACACCTTC.

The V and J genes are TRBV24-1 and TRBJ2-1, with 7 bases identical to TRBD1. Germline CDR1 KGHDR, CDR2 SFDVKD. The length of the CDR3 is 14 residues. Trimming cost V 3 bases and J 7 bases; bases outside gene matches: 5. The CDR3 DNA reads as TGTGCCACCAGTGATCCCTTACAGGGGAATGAGCAGTTCTTC. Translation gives CATSDPLQGNEQFF.

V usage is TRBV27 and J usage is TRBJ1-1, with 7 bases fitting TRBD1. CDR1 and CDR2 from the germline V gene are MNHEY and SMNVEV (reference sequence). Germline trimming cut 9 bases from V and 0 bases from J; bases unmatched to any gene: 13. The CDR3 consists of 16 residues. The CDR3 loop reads CASNSGRGNMNTEAFF. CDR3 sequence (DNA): TGTGCCAGTAATTCGGGCAGGGGGAACATGAACACTGAAGCTTTCTTT.

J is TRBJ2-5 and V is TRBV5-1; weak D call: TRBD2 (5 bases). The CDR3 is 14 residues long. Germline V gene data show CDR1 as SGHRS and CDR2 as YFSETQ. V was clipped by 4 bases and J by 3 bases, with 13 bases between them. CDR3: CASSVDYLKETQYF. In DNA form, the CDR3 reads TGCGCCAGCAGCGTAGACTATCTTAAAGAGACCCAGTACTTC. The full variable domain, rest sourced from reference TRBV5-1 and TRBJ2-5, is KAGVTQTPRYLIKTRGQQVTLSCSPISGHRSVSWYQQTPGQGLQFLFEYFSETQRNKGNFPGRFSGRQFSNSRSEMNVSTLELGDSALYLCASSVDYLKETQYFGPGTRLLVL.

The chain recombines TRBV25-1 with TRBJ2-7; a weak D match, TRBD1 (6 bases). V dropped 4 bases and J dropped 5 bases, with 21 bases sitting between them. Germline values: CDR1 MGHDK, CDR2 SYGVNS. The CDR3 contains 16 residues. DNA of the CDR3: TGTGCCAGCAGTGCCCTTACAGGGAAGGGCTTCGACGAGCAGTACTTC. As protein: CASSALTGKGFDEQYF.